These 27 T cell receptor beta chains were sequenced from one sample in a study of blood T cell repertoires in COVID-19. Using immunoSEQ multiplex PCR, the repertoire was profiled, and TCRdb retains in-frame clones only, with some absent. Here the sample spans 450,000 or so clones, over 85% being singletons. Sequences were obtained from peripheral blood. These receptors originate from a man aged 18 to 30 with COVID-19, enrolled during active disease.

The genes are TRBV18 and TRBJ2-6; D not certain. Trimming cost V 3 bases and J 0 bases, with 12 bases left between them. Germline CDR1 and CDR2: KGHSH and LQKENI. This CDR3 has 17 residues. The CDR3 DNA is TGTGCCAGCTCACCCCCCGTCGCGGTCTCTGGGGCCAACGTCCTGACTTTC. Its protein product is CASSPPVAVSGANVLTF.

Only one count was recorded for this clone. V usage is TRBV7-2 and J usage is TRBJ1-2; D ambiguous. The V end lost 2 bases, the J end lost 4 bases, and 14 bases lay between the germline ends. The CDR3 extends over 15 amino acids. CDR1 SGHTA and CDR2 FQGNSA come from the germline V gene. The CDR3 protein is CASSLPPPNSYGYTF. CDR3 DNA sequence: TGTGCCAGCAGCTTACCCCCCCCAAACAGCTATGGCTACACCTTC. The complete variable domain, with remaining parts taken from reference TRBV7-2 and TRBJ1-2, reads GAGVSQSPSNKVTEKGKDVELRCDPISGHTALYWYRQSLGQGLEFLIYFQGNSAPDKSGLPSDRFSAERTGGSVSTLTIQRTQQEDSAVYLCASSLPPPNSYGYTFGSGTRLTVV.

The rearrangement joins TRBV7-6 to TRBJ1-1, with 9 bases lining up with TRBD1. This CDR3 has 16 residues. Looked up from germline, CDR1 is SGHVS and CDR2 is FNYEAQ. Germline trimming cut 3 bases from V and 5 bases from J; bases unmatched to any gene: 10. The CDR3 DNA is TGTGCCAGCAGCTTGGGGACAGGGAGGTTTTCGACTGAAGCTTTCTTT. It translates to CASSLGTGRFSTEAFF.

The V call is TRBV7-8, the J call TRBJ2-7, with D perhaps matching TRBD2 (6 bases). V gave up 3 bases and J gave up 0 bases, with 12 bases separating them. The CDR3 loop spans 15 amino acids. Germline V gene data show CDR1 as SGHVS and CDR2 as FQNEAQ. The CDR3 here is CASSFGGASSYEQYF. CDR3 sequence (DNA): TGTGCCAGCAGCTTCGGCGGGGCAAGCTCCTACGAGCAGTACTTC.

The gene calls are TRBV18 and TRBJ1-1; TRBD1 aligns across 7 bases. Germline CDR1 reads KGHSH; CDR2 reads LQKENI. CDR3 size: 15 residues. Germline trimming cut 3 bases from V and 3 bases from J; bases unmatched to any gene: 7. The CDR3 DNA is TGTGCCAGCTCACCCGGGACAGTCGAATACACTGAAGCTTTCTTT. Its protein product is CASSPGTVEYTEAFF.

The chain combines TRBV29-1 with TRBJ1-1; no reliable D call. Germline V gene sequence: CDR1 SQVTM, CDR2 ANQGSEA. V was trimmed by 4 bases and J by 2 bases, leaving 8 bases between them. The CDR3 sequence is 12 residues long. The CDR3 region is CSVVAGNTEAFF. CDR3 bases: TGCAGCGTTGTGGCAGGCAACACTGAAGCTTTCTTT.

The chain carries TRBV5-5 and TRBJ2-5; the match to TRBD2 covers 7 bases. The CDR3 contains 13 residues. J gave up 4 bases and V 1 base, and 1 base lay outside the gene matches. The germline gives CDR1 SGHKS, CDR2 YYEKEE (reference sequence). The CDR3 DNA reads TGTGCCAGCAGCTTGCGGGGGGTAGAGACCCAGTACTTC. The encoded protein is CASSLRGVETQYF.

V and J are TRBV6-5 and TRBJ2-2; weak D call: TRBD2 (6 bases). With 6 bases removed from V and 3 bases from J, the gap between germline ends came to 14 bases. Germline loops: CDR1 MNHEY, CDR2 SVGAGI. The CDR3 totals 15 residues. CDR3 coding DNA: TGTGCCAGCAGACCGGGACTCAGATACACCGGGGAGCTGTTTTTT. Translated, it gives CASRPGLRYTGELFF.

This sequence joins TRBV2 and TRBJ2-7; 9 bases line up with TRBD1. Germline V gives CDR1 SNHLY, CDR2 FYNNEI. The trim removed 0 bases at V and 0 bases at J, leaving 12 bases unmatched. The CDR3 has 19 residues. CDR3 amino acids: CASSEAITGTGFGSYEQYF. The CDR3 DNA is TGTGCCAGCAGTGAAGCAATTACCGGGACAGGGTTTGGCTCCTACGAGCAGTACTTC.

The J gene is TRBJ2-5, the V gene TRBV5-1; a possible D gene is TRBD2 (6 bases). V lost 3 bases and J 1 base, leaving 10 bases between the germline ends. The CDR3 sequence is 14 residues long. Germline assignment: CDR1 SGHRS and CDR2 YFSETQ. This CDR3 reads CASSWPGSQETQYF. DNA of the CDR3: TGCGCCAGCAGCTGGCCCGGGAGCCAAGAGACCCAGTACTTC.

The V call is TRBV9, the J call TRBJ2-2; tentatively, D is TRBD2 (6 bases). Germline assignment: CDR1 SGDLS and CDR2 YYNGEE. This CDR3 is built from 16 residues. Between the trimmed V and J ends, which lost 4 bases and 5 bases, there was a span of 18 bases. In DNA form, the CDR3 reads TGTGCCAGCAGCCCCCGGGTGGGCGGGAATACCGGGGAGCTGTTTTTT. Translated: CASSPRVGGNTGELFF.

The DNA of the CDR3 is TGTGCCAGCTCAAGCGGGCACACAGATACGCAGTATTTT. It is translated as CASSSGHTDTQYF. The genes are TRBV6-4 and TRBJ2-3, with D possibly TRBD2 on 6 matching bases. This CDR3 region has 13 residues. Germline values: CDR1 MRHNA, CDR2 SNTAGT. The V gene lost 8 bases and the J gene lost 2 bases, with 11 bases spanning the gap.

V is TRBV6-5 and J is TRBJ1-2; 7 bases match TRBD1. Unmatched junction bases numbered 11, after V lost 6 bases and J lost 7 bases. The CDR3 length is 14 residues. CDR1 MNHEY and CDR2 SVGAGI come from the germline V gene. CDR3 residues: CASRRGQAPGGYTF. In nucleotides, the CDR3 is TGTGCCAGCAGGCGCGGACAGGCACCTGGTGGCTACACCTTC.

This clone appeared a single time. This chain links TRBV2 with TRBJ2-7, with a weak D call TRBD2 (6 bases). The V end was cut by 2 bases, the J end by 3 bases, with 11 bases between. In germline, CDR1 is SNHLY, CDR2 FYNNEI. The CDR3 is made up of 14 amino acids. The CDR3 sequence is CASSELGGNYEQYF. DNA for the CDR3: TGTGCCAGCAGTGAACTTGGGGGGAACTACGAGCAGTACTTC.

J is TRBJ1-3 and V is TRBV7-2; no clear D. Germline CDR1 is SGHTA and CDR2 is FQGNSA. This CDR3 has 13 residues. Trimming removed 5 bases at V and 2 bases at J, with 7 bases between. The CDR3 reads CASSPFAGNTIYF. CDR3 in DNA: TGTGCCAGCAGCCCGTTCGCTGGAAACACCATATATTTT.

The chain employs TRBV6-5 and TRBJ1-5, with 8 bases aligning to TRBD1. Germline values: CDR1 MNHEY, CDR2 SVGAGI. J was trimmed by 1 base and V by 6 bases; bases with no gene match: 5. This CDR3 has 15 residues. The CDR3 reads CASRGSGGSNQPQHF. CDR3 DNA sequence: TGTGCCAGCAGGGGTTCAGGGGGCAGCAATCAGCCCCAGCATTTT.

In this sample, this clone turned up once. This rearrangement joins TRBV6-5 to TRBJ2-5, with 8 bases matching TRBD1. CDR1 and CDR2 from the germline V gene are MNHEY and SVGAGI. The CDR3 spans 13 residues. Unmatched junction bases numbered 4, after V lost 6 bases and J lost 4 bases. The CDR3: CASRADRGETQYF. The CDR3 region has the DNA TGTGCCAGCAGAGCCGACAGGGGAGAGACCCAGTACTTC.

Turning to this clone: The junction departs from the called germline gene at one end, perhaps through a read error. The J gene is TRBJ2-1, the V gene TRBV7-2, with 11 bases that match TRBD2. CDR3 size: 13 residues. Germline CDR1 and CDR2: SGHTA and FQGNSA. CDR3 in amino acids: CASRFIAGGQQFF. Here the CDR3 DNA reads TGTGCCAGCCGCTTTATAGCGGGAGGGCAGCAGTTCTTC.

The chain employs TRBV19 and TRBJ1-5; D is uncertain. Trimming pared 6 bases from V and 0 bases from J, leaving 9 bases between. This CDR3 has 14 residues. CDR1 is LNHDA, CDR2 SQIVND, per germline (reference sequence). The CDR3 bases are TGTGCCAGTAGATGGGGAGATAGCAATCAGCCCCAGCATTTT. It translates to CASRWGDSNQPQHF.

The chain joins TRBV24-1 to TRBJ1-1; no reliable D call. This CDR3 is built from 12 residues. CDR1 is KGHDR and CDR2 is SFDVKD in the germline V gene. V dropped 1 base and J dropped 7 bases, with 6 bases sitting between them. CDR3 in DNA: TGTGCCACCAGTGATTTAGGAGGTGAAGCTTTCTTT. It specifies CATSDLGGEAFF.

The rearrangement joins TRBV19 to TRBJ2-2, with 7 bases identical to TRBD1. CDR1 and CDR2 (germline): LNHDA, SQIVND (reference sequence). The CDR3 contains 17 residues. With 3 bases clipped from V and 3 bases from J, the junction kept 10 bases outside the gene matches. The CDR3 region is CASSMSPGQSYTGELFF. In DNA form, the CDR3 reads TGTGCCAGTAGTATGTCCCCGGGACAGTCATACACCGGGGAGCTGTTTTTT.

This chain joins TRBV4-2 and TRBJ2-5, with D possibly TRBD1 on 6 matching bases. The CDR3 contains 16 residues. CDR1 and CDR2 (germline): LGHNA, YNFKEQ. Trimming shortened V by 1 base and J by 0 bases, and 12 bases separated the two germline ends. CDR3 sequence (DNA): TGTGCCAGCAGCCAAGGCGACAGGATAAACCAAGAGACCCAGTACTTC. Amino acid sequence: CASSQGDRINQETQYF.

V is TRBV18 and J is TRBJ1-6; 10 bases align to TRBD1. The CDR3 is 14 amino acids. In germline, CDR1 is KGHSH, CDR2 LQKENI. With V trimmed by 3 bases and J by 13 bases, 6 bases remained unmatched. This chain's CDR3 is CASSPGQGHLPLHF. The CDR3 DNA sequence: TGTGCCAGCTCACCGGGACAGGGGCATCTTCCCCTCCACTTT.

The V call is TRBV12-3 or TRBV12-4, the J call TRBJ2-1, with D perhaps matching TRBD1 (6 bases). The V and J ends lost 3 bases and 5 bases respectively, with 8 bases between them. CDR3 size: 13 residues. As DNA, the CDR3 is TGTGCCAGCAGTTTGAACAGGGACAATGAGCAGTTCTTC. Encoded protein: CASSLNRDNEQFF.

This sequence joins TRBV9 and TRBJ1-1; TRBD1 aligns across 7 bases. CDR3 length: 15 amino acids. Germline V CDR1 and CDR2: SGDLS, YYNGEE. V lost 0 bases to trimming and J lost 5 bases; unmatched junction nucleotides: 7. CDR3 amino acids: CASSVVYRGGTEAFF. The CDR3 bases are TGTGCCAGCAGCGTAGTATACAGGGGAGGTACTGAAGCTTTCTTT.

The sample holds one count of this clone. The sample contains more than one DNA sequence encoding this CDR3. The chain joins TRBV6-5 to TRBJ1-5, with D unclear. The length of the CDR3 is 14 residues. CDR1 is MNHEY, CDR2 SVGAGI, per germline. Deletions cut 2 bases from V and 2 bases from J, with 7 bases between. The CDR3 reads CASSYSAGNQPQHF. CDR3 sequence (DNA): TGTGCCAGCAGTTACAGTGCAGGCAATCAGCCCCAGCATTTT.

The genes are TRBV11-2 and TRBJ2-1, with D perhaps TRBD2 (6 bases). This CDR3 has 14 amino acids. The ends were cut back, 5 bases at V and 5 bases at J, with 13 bases in the middle. Germline CDR1 is SGHAT and CDR2 is FQNNGV. For the CDR3, the DNA is TGTGCCAGCAGCGGGGGACTGAAGGACAATGAGCAGTTCTTC. Amino acids: CASSGGLKDNEQFF. The complete variable domain, with remaining parts taken from reference TRBV11-2 and TRBJ2-1, reads EAGVAQSPRYKIIEKRQSVAFWCNPISGHATLYWYQQILGQGPKLLIQFQNNGVVDDSQLPKDRFSAERLKGVDSTLKIQPAKLEDSAVYLCASSGGLKDNEQFFGPGTRLTVL.